This T cell receptor (beta chain) comes out of a study of blood T cells in healthy people across ages. Broader study findings: Observed TCR beta diversity showed a strong correlation with the percentage of naive T cells as measured by flow cytometry. Naive and antigen-experienced cells could not be conclusively compared, given unsorted PBMCs.

On this clonotype itself: Its target is unknown.

A sample-barcoded 5' primer and a J-beta primer mix were used in a second PCR of roughly 7 to 11 cycles. TCRdb itself ran the 5' RACE reads through MiXCR, one entry per CDR3 protein. The sample includes roughly 700,000 distinct CDR3 sequences, roughly 30% of them seen just once. This CDR3 region has 19 residues. Sequenced input: blood. The clonotype was recovered from a woman of 80 years or more in good health. The chain has TRBV21-1 and TRBJ2-3; no DNA check was done on the table's D call, TRBD2. TRBV21-1 is designated a pseudogene. The CDR3 sequence: CASSIRGRDWEERTDTQYF. CDR3 bases: TGTGCCAGCAGCATTAGGGGGAGAGACTGGGAAGAAAGAACAGATACGCAGTATTTT.